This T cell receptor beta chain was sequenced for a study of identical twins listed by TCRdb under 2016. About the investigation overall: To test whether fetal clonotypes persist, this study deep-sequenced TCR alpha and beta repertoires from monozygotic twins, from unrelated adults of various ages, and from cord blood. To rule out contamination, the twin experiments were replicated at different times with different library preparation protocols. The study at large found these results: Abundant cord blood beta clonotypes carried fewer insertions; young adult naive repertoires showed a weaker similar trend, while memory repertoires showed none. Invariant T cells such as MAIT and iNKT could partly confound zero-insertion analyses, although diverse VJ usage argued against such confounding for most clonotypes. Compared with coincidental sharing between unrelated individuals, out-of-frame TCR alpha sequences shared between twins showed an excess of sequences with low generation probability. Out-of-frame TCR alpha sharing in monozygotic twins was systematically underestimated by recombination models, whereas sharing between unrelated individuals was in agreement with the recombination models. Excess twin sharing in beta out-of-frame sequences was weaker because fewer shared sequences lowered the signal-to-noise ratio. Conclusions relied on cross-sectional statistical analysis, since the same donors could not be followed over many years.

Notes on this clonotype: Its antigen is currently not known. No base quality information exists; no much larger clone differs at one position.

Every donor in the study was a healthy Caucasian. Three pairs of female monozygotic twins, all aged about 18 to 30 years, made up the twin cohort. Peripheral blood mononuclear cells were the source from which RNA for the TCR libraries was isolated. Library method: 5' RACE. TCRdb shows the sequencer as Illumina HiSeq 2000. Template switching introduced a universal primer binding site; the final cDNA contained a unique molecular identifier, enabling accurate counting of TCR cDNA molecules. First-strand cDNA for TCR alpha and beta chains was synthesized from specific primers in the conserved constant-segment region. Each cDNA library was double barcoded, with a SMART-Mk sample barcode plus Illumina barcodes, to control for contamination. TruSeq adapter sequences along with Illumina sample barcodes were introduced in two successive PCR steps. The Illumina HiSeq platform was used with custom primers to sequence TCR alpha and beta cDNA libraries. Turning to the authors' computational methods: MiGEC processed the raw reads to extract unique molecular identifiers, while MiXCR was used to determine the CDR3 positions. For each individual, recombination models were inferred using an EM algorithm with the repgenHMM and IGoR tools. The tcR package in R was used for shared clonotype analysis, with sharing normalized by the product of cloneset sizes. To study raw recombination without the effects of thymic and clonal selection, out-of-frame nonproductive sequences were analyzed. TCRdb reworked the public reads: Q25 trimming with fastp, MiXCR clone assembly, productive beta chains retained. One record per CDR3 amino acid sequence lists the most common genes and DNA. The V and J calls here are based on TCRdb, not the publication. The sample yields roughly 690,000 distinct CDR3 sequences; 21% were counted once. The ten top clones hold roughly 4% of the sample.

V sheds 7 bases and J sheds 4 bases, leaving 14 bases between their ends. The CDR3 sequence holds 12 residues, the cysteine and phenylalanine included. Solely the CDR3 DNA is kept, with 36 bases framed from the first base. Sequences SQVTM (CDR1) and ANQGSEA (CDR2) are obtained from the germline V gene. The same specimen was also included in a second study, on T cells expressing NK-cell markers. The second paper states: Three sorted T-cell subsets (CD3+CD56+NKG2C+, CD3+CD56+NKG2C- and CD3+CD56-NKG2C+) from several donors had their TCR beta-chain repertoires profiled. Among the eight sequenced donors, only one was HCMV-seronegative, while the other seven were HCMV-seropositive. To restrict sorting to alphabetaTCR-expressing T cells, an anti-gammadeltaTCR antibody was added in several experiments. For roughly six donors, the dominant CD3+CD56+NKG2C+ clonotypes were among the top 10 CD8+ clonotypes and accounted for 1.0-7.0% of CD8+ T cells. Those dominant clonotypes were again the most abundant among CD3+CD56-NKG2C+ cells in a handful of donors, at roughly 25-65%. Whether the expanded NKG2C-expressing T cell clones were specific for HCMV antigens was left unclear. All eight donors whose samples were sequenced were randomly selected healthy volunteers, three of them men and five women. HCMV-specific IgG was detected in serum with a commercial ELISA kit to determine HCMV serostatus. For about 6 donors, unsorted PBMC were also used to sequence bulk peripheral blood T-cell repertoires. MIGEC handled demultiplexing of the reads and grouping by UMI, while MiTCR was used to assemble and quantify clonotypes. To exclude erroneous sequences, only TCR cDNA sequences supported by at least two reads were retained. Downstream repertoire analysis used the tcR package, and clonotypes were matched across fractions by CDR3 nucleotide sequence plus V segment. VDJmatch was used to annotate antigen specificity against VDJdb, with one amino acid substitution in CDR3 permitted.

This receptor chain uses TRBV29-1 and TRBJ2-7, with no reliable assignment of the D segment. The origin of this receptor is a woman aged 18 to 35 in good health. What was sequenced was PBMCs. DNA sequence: TGCAGCGGGAAGGACGGTACTTACGAGCAGTACTTC. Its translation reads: CSGKDGTYEQYF.